This entry features one T cell receptor beta chain sequence. Its antigen is as yet unknown. The PCR made use of 60 Vbeta and 13 Jbeta primers. Clones were read by immunoSEQ multiplex PCR, and TCRdb kept only the in-frame ones, dropping some. Seen here are 40,000 to 45,000 clones, approximately 86% observed once, and the top ten hold about 8%. There were likely unrecorded immune exposures, though donors were nominally healthy when sampled. CDR1 and CDR2 from the germline V gene are MNHNS and SASEGT. CDR3 length equals 13 residues. Trimming cost V 6 bases and J 4 bases, with 9 bases left between them. These data are taken from a study of cytomegalovirus exposure and HLA in healthy donors. Study-level information: Unique TCRs numbering some 80 million, obtained from HLA-typed donors, made up an early data release. Study results and limitations: The Asian-associated ancestry cluster reportedly had fewer N-insertions than the approximately 670-donor mean in a later analysis. Immune exposure data for these donors was limited to CMV serostatus.

The sample consisted of PBMCs. The V call is TRBV6-1, the J call TRBJ2-2; no reliable D call. The receptor was derived from a woman in her 40s in good health and CMV-seropositive. CDR3: CASRPSVTGELFF. DNA for the CDR3: TGTGCCAGCAGACCCAGCGTCACCGGGGAGCTGTTTTTT.